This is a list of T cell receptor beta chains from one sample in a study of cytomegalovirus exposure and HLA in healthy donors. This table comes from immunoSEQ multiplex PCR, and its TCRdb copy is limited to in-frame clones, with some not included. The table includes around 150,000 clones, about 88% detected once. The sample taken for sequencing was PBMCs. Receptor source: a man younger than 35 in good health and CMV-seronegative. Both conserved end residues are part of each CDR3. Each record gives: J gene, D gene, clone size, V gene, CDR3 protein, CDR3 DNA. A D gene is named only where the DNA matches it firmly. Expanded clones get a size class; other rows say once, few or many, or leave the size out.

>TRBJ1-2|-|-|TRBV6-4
CASSDFTRRANYGYTF
TGTGCCAGCAGTGACTTTACACGACGGGCTAACTATGGCTACACCTTC
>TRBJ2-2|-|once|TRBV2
CASRFHPTGELFF
TGTGCCAGCAGATTCCATCCCACCGGGGAGCTGTTTTTT
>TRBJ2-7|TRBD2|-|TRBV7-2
CASSVTSGGPYEQYF
TGTGCCAGCAGCGTAACTAGCGGGGGGCCCTACGAGCAGTACTTC
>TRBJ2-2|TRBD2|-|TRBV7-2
CASSPAGGVTGELFF
TGTGCCAGCAGCCCAGCGGGGGGGGTTACCGGGGAGCTGTTTTTT
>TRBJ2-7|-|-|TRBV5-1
CASSSISGQYEQYF
TGCGCCAGCAGCTCGATATCCGGACAGTACGAGCAGTACTTC
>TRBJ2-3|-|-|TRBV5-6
CASSRDFSTDTQYF
TGTGCCAGCAGCAGGGACTTCAGCACAGATACGCAGTATTTT
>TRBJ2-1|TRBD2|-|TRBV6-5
CASSSGTSGYNEQFF
TGTGCCAGCAGTTCCGGGACTAGCGGTTACAATGAGCAGTTCTTC
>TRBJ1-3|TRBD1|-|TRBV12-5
CASGWDSHSGNTIYF
TGTGCTAGTGGTTGGGACAGCCACTCTGGAAACACCATATATTTT
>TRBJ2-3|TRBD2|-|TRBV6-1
CASSASLLAGGRSDTQYF
TGTGCCAGCAGTGCGAGCCTTCTAGCGGGGGGGCGGTCAGATACGCAGTATTTT
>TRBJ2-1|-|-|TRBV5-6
CASSNDGNSGDNEQFF
TGTGCCAGCAGCAATGACGGTAATAGCGGTGACAATGAGCAGTTCTTC
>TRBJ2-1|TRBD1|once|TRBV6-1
CASSDLGQGYEQFF
TGTGCCAGCAGTGACCTTGGACAGGGTTATGAGCAGTTCTTC
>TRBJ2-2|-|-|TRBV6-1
CASVLGVWNTGELFF
TGTGCCAGCGTTTTAGGGGTATGGAACACCGGGGAGCTGTTTTTT
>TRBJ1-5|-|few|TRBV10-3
CAISESMQGRNQPQHF
TGTGCCATCAGTGAGAGCATGCAGGGTCGCAATCAGCCCCAGCATTTT
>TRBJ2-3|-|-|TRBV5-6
CASSSTRVRSTDTQYF
TGTGCCAGCAGCTCGACGCGAGTCCGGAGTACAGATACGCAGTATTTT
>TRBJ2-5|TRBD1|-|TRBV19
CASSIRTGLQETQYF
TGTGCCAGTAGTATTCGGACAGGCCTCCAAGAGACCCAGTACTTC
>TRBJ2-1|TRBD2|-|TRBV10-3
CATTPNSGLAARNEQFF
TGTGCCACCACTCCTAACTCGGGACTAGCGGCGAGGAATGAGCAGTTCTTC
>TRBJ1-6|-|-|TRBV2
CASQESSYNSPLHF
TGTGCAAGTCAGGAAAGCTCCTATAATTCACCCCTCCACTTT
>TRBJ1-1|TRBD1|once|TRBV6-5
CASNRGEGTEAFF
TGTGCCAGTAACAGGGGGGAGGGGACTGAAGCTTTCTTT
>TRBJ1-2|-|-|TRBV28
CASSLWGTASRRVYGYTF
TGTGCCAGCAGTTTATGGGGGACCGCCTCCAGGAGGGTCTATGGCTACACCTTC
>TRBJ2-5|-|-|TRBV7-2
CASSPSRGEKETQYF
TGTGCCAGCAGCCCTAGCAGGGGGGAAAAGGAGACCCAGTACTTC
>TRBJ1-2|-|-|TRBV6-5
CASKIGANYGYTF
TGTGCCAGCAAGATAGGGGCTAACTATGGCTACACCTTC
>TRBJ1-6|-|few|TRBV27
CASSSGRDSAPLHF
TGTGCCAGCAGTTCCGGACGGGACTCGGCACCCCTCCACTTT
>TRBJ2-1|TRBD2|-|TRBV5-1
CASSLGRGGPEEQFF
TGCGCCAGCAGCTTGGGGAGGGGAGGGCCAGAGGAGCAGTTCTTC
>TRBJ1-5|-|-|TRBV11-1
CASSLGPGHEYQPQHF
TGTGCCAGCAGCTTAGGTCCGGGACACGAGTATCAGCCCCAGCATTTT
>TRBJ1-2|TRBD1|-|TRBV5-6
CASSTDRDGYTF
TGTGCCAGCAGCACGGACAGGGATGGCTACACCTTC
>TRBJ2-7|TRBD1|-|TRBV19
CASSTYTNRGPYEQYF
TGTGCCAGTAGTACCTACACCAACAGGGGACCCTACGAGCAGTACTTC
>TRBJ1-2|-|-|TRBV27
CASSYGEGYGYTF
TGTGCCAGCAGTTACGGGGAGGGCTATGGCTACACCTTC
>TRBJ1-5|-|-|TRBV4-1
CASSQGDGLWGDQPQHF
TGCGCCAGCAGCCAAGGTGACGGATTATGGGGGGATCAGCCCCAGCATTTT
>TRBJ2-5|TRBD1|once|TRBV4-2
CASTRTGGEETQYF
TGTGCCAGCACCCGGACAGGGGGCGAAGAGACCCAGTACTTC
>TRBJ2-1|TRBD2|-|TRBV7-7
CASSSRVSGGDEQFF
TGTGCTAGCAGCTCGCGGGTATCGGGAGGTGATGAGCAGTTCTTC
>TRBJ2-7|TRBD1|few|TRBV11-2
CASSLAQGVYEQYF
TGTGCCAGCAGCTTGGCCCAGGGGGTGTACGAGCAGTACTTC
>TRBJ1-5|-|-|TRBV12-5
CASGLTISGNYSNQPQHF
TGTGCTAGTGGTTTAACAATTTCGGGAAATTATAGCAATCAGCCCCAGCATTTT